This note documents a single TCR beta chain sequence. Its antigen is unidentified. This specimen belongs to a study of shared clonotypes between healthy human individuals. Findings and caveats of the study: Represented diversity, genetic and exposure-history alike, was limited by few donors.

Donors were healthy HIV-negative adults without recent acute infections or vaccinations. Every subset's genomic DNA went evenly onto several immunoSEQ plates. The assay was immunoSEQ multiplex PCR, and TCRdb's table has in-frame clones only and misses some. The sample lists around 370,000 clones, 90% to 97% occurring once. V was clipped by 6 bases and J by 8 bases; unmatched bases: 9. The CDR3 is 13 amino acids. Germline CDR1 is SGHVS and CDR2 is FNYEAQ. The chain combines TRBV7-6 with TRBJ1-2; TRBD1 aligns across 7 bases. The sample consisted of memory CD8+ T cells sorted from blood. Specified subset: CD45RO+ cells pooled with CCR7-negative TemRA cells. The receptor was derived from a man aged 30 to 45 in good health. CDR3 nucleotide sequence: TGTGCCAGCAGTCTAGGGGGCAGGGCGGGCTACACCTTC. Translating it yields CASSLGGRAGYTF.